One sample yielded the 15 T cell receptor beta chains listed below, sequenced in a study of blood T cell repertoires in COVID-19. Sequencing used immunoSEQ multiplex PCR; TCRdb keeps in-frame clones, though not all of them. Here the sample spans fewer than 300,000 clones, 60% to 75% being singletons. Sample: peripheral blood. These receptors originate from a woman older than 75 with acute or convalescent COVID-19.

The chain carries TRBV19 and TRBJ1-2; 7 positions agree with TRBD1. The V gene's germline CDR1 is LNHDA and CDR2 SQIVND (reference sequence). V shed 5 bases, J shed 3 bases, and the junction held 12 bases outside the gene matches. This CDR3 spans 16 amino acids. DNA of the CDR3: TGTGCCAGTAGTTATTCCCCGACAGGGACTGACTATGGCTACACCTTC. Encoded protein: CASSYSPTGTDYGYTF.

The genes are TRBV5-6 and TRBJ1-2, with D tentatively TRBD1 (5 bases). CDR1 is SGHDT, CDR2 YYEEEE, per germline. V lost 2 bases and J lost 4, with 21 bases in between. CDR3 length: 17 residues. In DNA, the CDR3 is TGTGCCAGCAGCTTCCGGGCAGGGCCTACGACCTCCTATGGCTACACCTTC. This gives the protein CASSFRAGPTTSYGYTF.

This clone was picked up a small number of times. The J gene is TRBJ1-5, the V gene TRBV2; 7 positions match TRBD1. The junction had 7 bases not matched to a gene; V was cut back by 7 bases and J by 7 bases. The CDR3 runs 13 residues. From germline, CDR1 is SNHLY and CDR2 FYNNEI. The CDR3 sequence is CASNLQGSQPQHF. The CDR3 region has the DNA TGTGCCAGCAACCTACAGGGGAGCCAGCCCCAGCATTTT.

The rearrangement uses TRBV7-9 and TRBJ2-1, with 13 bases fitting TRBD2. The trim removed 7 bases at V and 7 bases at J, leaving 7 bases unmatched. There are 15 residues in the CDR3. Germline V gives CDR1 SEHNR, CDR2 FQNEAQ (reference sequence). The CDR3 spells CASTLWTSGSNEQFF. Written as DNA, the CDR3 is TGTGCCAGCACTTTATGGACTAGCGGGAGTAATGAGCAGTTCTTC.

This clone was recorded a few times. The CDR3 is CAISELREGELFF. CDR3 in DNA: TGTGCCATCAGTGAGTTACGGGAAGGGGAGCTGTTTTTT. This chain joins TRBV10-3 and TRBJ2-2; weak D call: TRBD2 (5 bases). The CDR3 sequence is 13 residues long. Between the trimmed V and J ends, which lost 1 base and 8 bases, there was a span of 8 bases. Looked up from germline, CDR1 is ENHRY and CDR2 is SYGVKD.

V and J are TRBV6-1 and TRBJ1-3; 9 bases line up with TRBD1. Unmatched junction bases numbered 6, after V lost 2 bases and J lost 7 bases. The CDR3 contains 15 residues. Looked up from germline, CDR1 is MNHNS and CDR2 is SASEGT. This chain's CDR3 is CASSEPGTGTNTIYF. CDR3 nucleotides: TGTGCCAGCAGTGAACCCGGGACAGGGACGAACACCATATATTTT.

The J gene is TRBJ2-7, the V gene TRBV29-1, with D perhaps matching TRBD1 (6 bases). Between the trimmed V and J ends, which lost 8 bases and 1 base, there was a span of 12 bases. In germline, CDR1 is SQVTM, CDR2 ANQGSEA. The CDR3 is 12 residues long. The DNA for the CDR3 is TGCAGCTTCCTCAGGGGATCCTACGAGCAGTACTTC. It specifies CSFLRGSYEQYF.

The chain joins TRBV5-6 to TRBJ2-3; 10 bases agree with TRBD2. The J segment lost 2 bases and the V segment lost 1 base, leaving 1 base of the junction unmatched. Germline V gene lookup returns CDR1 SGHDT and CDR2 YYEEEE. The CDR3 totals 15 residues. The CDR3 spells CASSLLAGVTDTQYF. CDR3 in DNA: TGTGCCAGCAGCTTGCTAGCGGGGGTCACAGATACGCAGTATTTT.

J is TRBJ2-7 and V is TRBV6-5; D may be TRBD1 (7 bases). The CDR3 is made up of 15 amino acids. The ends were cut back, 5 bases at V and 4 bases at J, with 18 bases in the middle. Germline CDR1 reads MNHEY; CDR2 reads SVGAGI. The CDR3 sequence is CASSPSQGGKYEQYF. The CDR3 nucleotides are TGTGCCAGCAGTCCCTCCCAGGGGGGCAAGTACGAGCAGTACTTC.

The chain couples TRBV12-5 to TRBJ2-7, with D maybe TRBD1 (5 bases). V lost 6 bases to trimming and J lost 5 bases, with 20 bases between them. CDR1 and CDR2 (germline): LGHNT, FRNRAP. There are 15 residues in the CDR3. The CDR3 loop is CASGPEGARRNEQYF. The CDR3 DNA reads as TGTGCTAGTGGCCCCGAAGGGGCGCGCCGGAACGAGCAGTACTTC.

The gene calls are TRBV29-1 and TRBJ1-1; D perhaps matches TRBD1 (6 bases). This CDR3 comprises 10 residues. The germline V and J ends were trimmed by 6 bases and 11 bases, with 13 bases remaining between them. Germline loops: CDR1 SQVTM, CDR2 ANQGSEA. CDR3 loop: CSVRQVAAFF. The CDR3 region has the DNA TGCAGCGTCCGACAGGTCGCCGCTTTCTTT.

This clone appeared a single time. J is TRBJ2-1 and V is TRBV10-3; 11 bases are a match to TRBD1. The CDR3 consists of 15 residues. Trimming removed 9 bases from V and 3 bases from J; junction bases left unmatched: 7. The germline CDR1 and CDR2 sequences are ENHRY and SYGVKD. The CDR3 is CAISSGTGGYNEQFF. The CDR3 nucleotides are TGTGCCATTTCATCCGGGACAGGGGGCTACAATGAGCAGTTCTTC.

CDR3 sequence reads: CASSVGSRDSPLHF. The CDR3 DNA follows: TGTGCCAGCAGCGTAGGTAGCAGAGATTCACCCCTCCACTTT. The rearrangement uses TRBV9 and TRBJ1-6; D is ambiguous. V was pared by 0 bases and J by 8 bases, with 9 bases between. The CDR3 sequence is 14 residues long. Germline V CDR1 and CDR2: SGDLS, YYNGEE.

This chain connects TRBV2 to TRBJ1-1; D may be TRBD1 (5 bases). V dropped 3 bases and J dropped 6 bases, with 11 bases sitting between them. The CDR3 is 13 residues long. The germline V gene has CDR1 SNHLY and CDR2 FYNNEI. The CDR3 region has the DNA TGTGCCAGCAGTGAGTCAGGGTTGCCTGAAGCTTTCTTT. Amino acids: CASSESGLPEAFF.

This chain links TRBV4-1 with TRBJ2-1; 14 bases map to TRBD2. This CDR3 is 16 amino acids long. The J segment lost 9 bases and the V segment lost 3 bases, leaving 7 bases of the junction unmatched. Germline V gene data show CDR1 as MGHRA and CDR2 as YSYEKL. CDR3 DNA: TGCGCCAGCAGCCAGACCGGGACTAGCGGGAGAACTGAGCAGTTCTTC. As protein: CASSQTGTSGRTEQFF.